This T cell receptor beta chain was documented in a study of blood T cell repertoires in COVID-19. Across the whole study: The United States, Italy and Spain were the sources of the acute and convalescent COVID-19 samples.

Per the authors' pipeline: It was from reference gene primer amplification that nucleated cell counts were estimated. Measured with immunoSEQ multiplex PCR; TCRdb has only the in-frame clones, and not every one. V and J calls and clone size are given by that table; D and trimming were obtained from the DNA. The profile shows fewer than 200,000 clones, 65% to 90% of them singletons. The CDR3 consists of 14 residues. J lost 7 bases, V lost 5 bases, and 8 bases had no gene match. Germline V gene sequence: CDR1 MDHEN, CDR2 SYDVKM. This clone was observed once. The origin of this receptor is a human donor in a cohort sampled during active COVID-19. This chain uses TRBV28 with TRBJ1-2, with TRBD1 matching over 9 bases. The specimen was peripheral blood. As DNA, the CDR3 is TGTGCCAGCAGTATACAGGGGGCGAGTCTTGGCTACACCTTC. It translates to CASSIQGASLGYTF.